These T cell receptor beta chains were read from a single sample in a study of cytomegalovirus exposure and HLA in healthy donors. TCRdb keeps only in-frame clones here, not all; method: immunoSEQ multiplex PCR. The table lists around 200,000 clones, roughly 80% of them singletons. Sequencing input: PBMCs. Every receptor here comes from a man aged 50 or older in good health and CMV-seronegative. Both conserved end residues are part of each CDR3. Fields, in order: clone size, J gene, V gene, CDR3 protein. Some rows have no size entry. The others give once, few or many, or a class for an expanded clone.

>few|TRBJ1-1|TRBV5-1
CASSSRQGGNTEAFF
>NA|TRBJ2-3|TRBV9
CASSVNSGREDTQYF
>NA|TRBJ2-5|TRBV7-2
CASSLEGTSGGASRETQYF
>NA|TRBJ1-4|TRBV21-1
CASRFRDIEKLFF
>NA|TRBJ1-3|TRBV9
CASSVDLLSSGNTIYF
>many|TRBJ2-1|TRBV14
CASSQWTGVNEQFF
>NA|TRBJ1-1|TRBV6-5
CASTLGARTEAFF
>NA|TRBJ2-1|TRBV5-1
CASSFQGGGNNEQFF
>NA|TRBJ2-3|TRBV10-3
CAISPGVEDTQYF
>NA|TRBJ1-1|TRBV5-1
CASSLKGDTEAFF
>NA|TRBJ2-3|TRBV30
CAWRAGTSDTDTQYF
>NA|TRBJ2-1|TRBV2
CASTPGLPNEQFF
>NA|TRBJ2-5|TRBV19
CASGQWGQSSETQYF
>NA|TRBJ1-6|TRBV5-1
CASSSGQGLYNSPLHF
>NA|TRBJ1-5|TRBV5-1
CASSLSEGEPQHF
>NA|TRBJ2-2|TRBV7-3
CASSSQVTGELFF
>NA|TRBJ2-7|TRBV13
CASSSVGAGTRGGEQYF
>NA|TRBJ1-5|TRBV19
CASSMRDSQPQHF
>few|TRBJ1-1|TRBV25-1
CASGDRRTEAFF
>NA|TRBJ2-6|TRBV15
CATMRDRSGANVLTF
>few|TRBJ2-5|TRBV19
CATGQYQETQYF
>NA|TRBJ1-6|TRBV11-2
CASSLEVGLSYNSPLHF
>NA|TRBJ2-5|TRBV5-1
CASSLAAGSGGKETQYF
>NA|TRBJ1-5|TRBV2
CASSSGGRIFHF
>NA|TRBJ1-1|TRBV5-1
CASSLKGGNTEAFF
>NA|TRBJ1-4|TRBV11-2
CASSSQGAGGEKLFF
>once|TRBJ1-1|TRBV7-2
CASSLRGREAEAFF
>NA|TRBJ2-3|TRBV7-2
CASGSAGGPLDTQYF
>NA|TRBJ2-5|TRBV7-2
CASSSLWTQYF
>few|TRBJ2-2|TRBV5-4
CASSLLGQSTGELFF
>NA|TRBJ2-2|TRBV5-1
CASSIHMGNTGELFF
>NA|TRBJ2-1|TRBV15
CATSSRGAYNEQFF
>NA|TRBJ2-7|TRBV10-2
CASSGQASYEQYF
>NA|TRBJ2-7|TRBV30
CAWSQGLNYEQYF
>NA|TRBJ1-5|TRBV21-1
CASTVVRGKGQPQHF
>NA|TRBJ2-7|TRBV5-1
CASSLDPGGSYEQYF
>NA|TRBJ1-2|TRBV12-2
CASRSVGDFNYGYTF